A single sample is the source of the 25 T cell receptor beta chains below, sequenced in a study of blood T cells in healthy people across ages. A second PCR, run for about 7 to 12 cycles, used a sample-barcoded 5' primer plus a J-beta primer mix. TCRdb ran MiXCR on the 5' RACE reads and lists one entry per CDR3 protein. The data contain fewer than 2,000,000 distinct CDR3 sequences, 30% to 40% of them seen just once; the ten biggest clones take up roughly 23%. The sequencing sample was made of blood. The receptors were gathered from a human donor in good health.

This clonotype was recorded a few times. The rearrangement links TRBV28 to TRBJ2-5; tentatively, D is TRBD1 (6 bases). The CDR3 length is 14 residues. Germline V lookup: CDR1 MDHEN, CDR2 SYDVKM. Trimming cost V 4 bases and J 4 bases, with 13 bases left between them. This CDR3 reads CASSWPQGRETQYF. Here the CDR3 DNA reads TGTGCCAGCAGTTGGCCCCAGGGGAGAGAGACCCAGTACTTC.

A note on this clonotype: One base away lies a much larger clone, so this may be a sequencing read error. V gene TRBV15 combines with J gene TRBJ2-3, with a weak D call TRBD2 (5 bases). CDR1 and CDR2 from the germline V gene are LNHNV and YYDKDF (reference sequence). The CDR3 is 17 amino acids. As DNA, the CDR3 is TGTGCCGCCAGCAGAGATGTTACGGACTCGCGCACAGATACGCAGTATTTT. It is translated as CAASRDVTDSRTDTQYF. The full variable domain, completed using reference TRBV15 and TRBJ2-3, is DAMVIQNPRYQVTQFGKPVTLSCSQTLNHNVMYWYQQKSSQAPKLLFHYYDKDFNNEADTPDNFQSRRPNTSFCFLDIRSPGLGDTAMYLCAASRDVTDSRTDTQYFGPGTRLTVL.

This clonotype showed up just a few times. The chain links TRBV10-2 to TRBJ1-1; 9 bases map to TRBD1. Germline-derived CDR1 and CDR2 are WSHSY and SAAADI. The trim removed 11 bases at V and 3 bases at J, leaving 7 bases unmatched. The CDR3 covers 13 residues. CDR3 in amino acids: CAASGQGYTEAFF. The CDR3 DNA sequence: TGCGCCGCCTCGGGACAGGGATACACTGAAGCTTTCTTT.

This clonotype showed up just a few times. V is TRBV11-2 and J is TRBJ1-2; D uncertain. The CDR3 totals 11 residues. Deletions cut 7 bases from V and 8 bases from J, with 11 bases between. Germline-derived CDR1 and CDR2 are SGHAT and FQNNGV. The CDR3 sequence is CASTTTEGYTF. The CDR3 nucleotides are TGTGCCAGCACCACTACTGAGGGCTACACCTTC.

This clonotype was counted only a few times. Written as DNA, the CDR3 is TGTGCCAGCAGTACGGGACAGGGGGAACAGCCCCAGCATTTT. This encodes CASSTGQGEQPQHF. V gene TRBV12-3 or TRBV12-4 combines with J gene TRBJ1-5; TRBD1 aligns across 11 bases. J lost 7 bases, V lost 5 bases, and 4 bases had no gene match. The CDR3 runs to 14 residues.

The chain uses TRBV28 and TRBJ2-5, with a weak D call TRBD2 (5 bases). CDR3 length: 10 amino acids. V was clipped by 9 bases and J by 9 bases, with 11 bases between them. CDR1 and CDR2 (germline): MDHEN, SYDVKM. CDR3: CARRREPQYF. CDR3 DNA: TGTGCCAGGCGAAGGGAGCCCCAGTACTTC.

This clonotype was picked up a small number of times. This rearrangement joins TRBV7-2 to TRBJ1-2; unclear D gene. V lost 6 bases to trimming and J lost 8 bases, with 16 bases between them. Germline loops: CDR1 SGHTA, CDR2 FQGNSA. This CDR3 has 13 amino acids. The CDR3 spells CASSWTQGGGYTF. The CDR3 DNA reads as TGTGCCAGCAGTTGGACCCAAGGCGGAGGCTACACCTTC.

This chain uses TRBV5-1 with TRBJ2-1; TRBD2 matches at 8 bases. The germline CDR1 and CDR2 sequences are SGHRS and YFSETQ. The CDR3 contains 16 residues. V trimming: 2 bases; J trimming: 8 bases; junction bases outside the gene matches: 12. CDR3 sequence: CASSLKTGLGHDEQFF. For the CDR3, the DNA is TGCGCCAGCAGCTTAAAGACGGGACTAGGTCATGATGAGCAGTTCTTC.

Points on this clonotype: At one boundary the junction diverges from the germline segment, which might be a read error. The gene calls are TRBV7-2 and TRBJ1-6; no clear D. In germline, CDR1 is SGHTA, CDR2 FQGNSA. The CDR3 contains 14 residues. The CDR3 sequence is CASSSRRKNSPPHF. The CDR3 DNA reads TGTGCCAGCAGCTCGCGACGGAAAAATTCACCCCCCCACTTT.

V and J are TRBV5-4 and TRBJ2-5; possible D gene TRBD2, 5 bases. Trimming left V 1 base short and J 11 bases short, with 15 bases between. CDR3 length equals 13 residues. Germline V gene data show CDR1 as SGHNT and CDR2 as YYREEE (reference sequence). CDR3 sequence (DNA): TGTGCCAGCAGCTTGTGGCGAGAGGGTGAGCAGTACTTC. Protein sequence: CASSLWREGEQYF.

The chain recombines TRBV4-1 with TRBJ1-5, with D maybe TRBD1 (5 bases). The CDR3 is 18 amino acids. V lost 2 bases, J lost 4 bases, and 21 bases lay in between. Germline V gene sequence: CDR1 MGHRA, CDR2 YSYEKL. Here the CDR3 reads CASSQPLPMRTLNQPQHF. The CDR3, as DNA: TGCGCCAGCAGCCAACCCCTCCCAATGCGGACATTAAATCAGCCCCAGCATTTT.

There are a few counts of this clonotype. The J gene is TRBJ2-2, the V gene TRBV24-1; possible D gene TRBD2, 6 bases. The CDR3 sequence is 17 residues long. With 1 base removed from V and 1 base from J, the gap between germline ends came to 12 bases. Per germline, CDR1 KGHDR and CDR2 SFDVKD. The CDR3 loop reads CATSDFIGTENTGELFF. The CDR3, as DNA: TGTGCCACCAGTGATTTTATAGGGACTGAGAACACCGGGGAGCTGTTTTTT.

The chain joins TRBV7-3 to TRBJ2-2, with D unclear. This CDR3 has 15 residues. CDR1 and CDR2 (germline): SGHTA, FQGTGA. V lost 6 bases, J lost 1 base, and 12 bases lay in between. DNA for the CDR3: TGTGCCAGCAGACCCGGGCCTATGAACACCGGGGAGCTGTTTTTT. It yields the protein CASRPGPMNTGELFF.

This clonotype was seen once. This probably arose from a read error, given a far larger clone one base away. This chain connects TRBV28 to TRBJ2-7; no clear D gene. The CDR3 has 12 amino acids. The V gene's germline CDR1 is MDHEN and CDR2 SYDVKM. CDR3 nucleotide sequence: TGTGCCTGCAGCCTGGGAATATACGAGCAGTACTTC. This encodes CACSLGIYEQYF.

The CDR3 here is CASSLEEGHYGYTF. In nucleotides, the CDR3 is TGTGCCAGCAGCTTGGAGGAGGGTCACTATGGCTACACCTTC. The chain links TRBV7-9 to TRBJ1-2; no firm D call. The CDR3 contains 14 residues. From germline, CDR1 is SEHNR and CDR2 FQNEAQ (reference sequence). Trimming left V 3 bases short and J 3 bases short, with 11 bases between.

This clonotype has a count of ten or more. An end of the junction differs from the germline gene, which may be a read error. In DNA form, the CDR3 reads TGTGCTAGCAGCTTAAATCCCTACAATGAGCAGTTCTTC. Amino acids: CASSLNPYNEQFF. The chain is built from TRBV7-7 and TRBJ2-1; D gene ambiguous. The CDR3 runs to 13 residues. From germline, CDR1 is SSHAT and CDR2 FNYEAQ (reference sequence).

This clonotype has a handful of counts. Written as DNA, the CDR3 is TGCGCCAGCAAAAGCGGGGGGGACCAAGAGACCCAGTACTTC. Protein product: CASKSGGDQETQYF. This rearrangement joins TRBV4-1 to TRBJ2-5; 10 nucleotides match TRBD2. The germline V gene has CDR1 MGHRA and CDR2 YSYEKL. The CDR3 covers 14 residues. V dropped 7 bases and J dropped 0; count of bases not matched to a gene: 2.

The chain uses TRBV4-2 and TRBJ2-3; D might be TRBD1 or TRBD2, each matching 7 bases. The CDR3 length is 17 residues. CDR1 is LGHNA and CDR2 is YNFKEQ in the germline V gene. Trimming removed 0 bases at V and 2 bases at J, with 15 bases between. The CDR3 region is CASSQDGRGPSTDTQYF. The CDR3 nucleotides read TGTGCCAGCAGCCAAGATGGGAGGGGGCCCTCCACAGATACGCAGTATTTT.

The chain uses TRBV5-1 and TRBJ2-1; possibly TRBD2 for D (6 bases). The CDR3 runs 16 residues. V lost 4 bases, J lost 8 bases, and 22 bases lay in between. CDR1 and CDR2 from the germline V gene are SGHRS and YFSETQ. The DNA of the CDR3 is TGCGCCAGCAGCGTGGGGACTTTCCCTTTATACGATGAGCAGTTCTTC. Its protein product is CASSVGTFPLYDEQFF.

The V gene is TRBV20-1, the J gene TRBJ1-2; 7 positions agree with TRBD1. Germline V CDR1 and CDR2: DFQATT, SNEGSKA (reference sequence). The CDR3 covers 18 residues. With 5 bases clipped from V and 3 bases from J, the junction kept 21 bases outside the gene matches. This CDR3 is CSAQAPGETGRQHYGYTF. The CDR3 DNA reads TGCAGTGCTCAAGCCCCGGGGGAGACAGGGAGGCAACACTATGGCTACACCTTC.

This clonotype was seen a few times. V and J are TRBV2 and TRBJ1-6; tentative D call: TRBD1 (6 bases). Between the trimmed V and J ends, which lost 5 bases and 6 bases, there was a span of 14 bases. CDR3 size: 15 residues. Per the germline V gene, CDR1 is SNHLY and CDR2 is FYNNEI. CDR3 bases: TGTGCCAGCAGTTTCGACAGGCCTGCTAATTCACCCCTCCACTTT. Protein product: CASSFDRPANSPLHF.

This clonotype has at least ten counts. J is TRBJ1-1 and V is TRBV6-6; D unresolved. CDR3 length: 14 residues. Trimming pared 2 bases from V and 3 bases from J, leaving 10 bases between. From germline, CDR1 is MNHNY and CDR2 SVGAGI (reference sequence). The CDR3 coding sequence is TGTGCCAGCAGTTACCCCCGCGGACACACTGAAGCTTTCTTT. Its protein is CASSYPRGHTEAFF.

This clonotype was found a few times. The V and J genes are TRBV6-5 and TRBJ1-2, with D tentatively TRBD1 (5 bases). V dropped 4 bases and J dropped 7 bases, with 22 bases sitting between them. This CDR3 has 16 amino acids. The germline V gene encodes CDR1 MNHEY and CDR2 SVGAGI. The CDR3, as DNA: TGTGCCAGCAGTTCCACTTACAGGTCGTACTGGGGTGGCTACACCTTC. It translates to CASSSTYRSYWGGYTF.

The chain couples TRBV27 to TRBJ1-2; D ambiguous. There are 14 residues in the CDR3. CDR1 is MNHEY, CDR2 SMNVEV, per germline (reference sequence). V was pared by 2 bases and J by 4 bases, with 11 bases between. This CDR3 reads CASSLMAGSYGYTF. The CDR3 DNA sequence: TGTGCCAGCAGTTTAATGGCGGGTAGCTATGGCTACACCTTC.

This sequence joins TRBV10-3 and TRBJ2-1, with TRBD2 identical over 11 bases. Germline V gene lookup returns CDR1 ENHRY and CDR2 SYGVKD. V lost 7 bases to trimming and J lost 4 bases; unmatched junction nucleotides: 9. This CDR3 is built from 16 residues. The CDR3 DNA reads as TGTGCCATCACCCCGACTAGCGGGGAACCTTACAATGAGCAGTTCTTC. Its translation: CAITPTSGEPYNEQFF.